The text below deals with one TCR beta chain. These data belong to a study of shared T cell receptors in the human thymus. TCRdb's copy holds only in-frame clones and misses some; the assay was immunoSEQ multiplex PCR. Of about 660,000 clones in the sample, around 89% are singletons; the top ten hold roughly 0.0097%. Germline CDR1 reads LGHNA; CDR2 reads YSLEER. The CDR3 sequence is 17 residues long. J was trimmed by 6 bases and V by 0 bases; bases with no gene match: 11. This same sample was also part of a study on human thymus T cells. This second study notes: Corrective surgery for congenital heart defects was being performed on the healthy Finnish infants who served as donors. The thymus tissue came from resections taken during corrective heart surgery. Related reports documented highly overlapping thymic repertoires among unrelated individuals.

This chain uses TRBV4-3 with TRBJ2-1; 7 bases fit TRBD1. The sequenced sample consisted of thymocytes. The clonotype was recovered from a boy younger than two with a congenital heart defect. CDR3 nucleotide sequence: TGCGCCAGCAGCCAAGATTCCCGGGACAGAGAATTCAATGAGCAGTTCTTC. Translating it yields CASSQDSRDREFNEQFF.